This TCR beta chain was captured in a study of blood T cell repertoires in COVID-19 (dated by TCRdb to 2020 to 2021). Study-level background: The collaborator samples originated in the United States, Italy and Spain and spanned the acute and convalescent phases of COVID-19. Where available, HLA class I and class II types were obtained from metadata supplied by the sample provider rather than from assay-based typing. Samples were obtained from the ongoing ImmuneRACE study (first 160 participants) and from over 1,000 subjects provided by 6 global collaborators. A freely available public database, intended as a resource for researchers studying the immune response to SARS-CoV-2, is where the repertoires were released. The sample metadata nearly always contained a de-identified subject ID, COVID-19 status, age in years and sex. The material from the prospective study consisted of cDNA or gDNA derived from T cells, B-cell-depleted T cells, or PBMCs. Subjects who had been exposed to COVID-19, were actively infected with it, or had recovered from it provided the deeply sampled blood TCRbeta repertoires that made up the dataset.

Each collaborating institution followed its own protocols to collect whole blood in K2EDTA tubes. For TCRbeta analysis, collaborator samples were shipped as frozen whole blood, as isolated PBMCs, or as DNA extracted from either sample type. Results and caveats for the whole study, not just this receptor: The quantity of clinical and demographic metadata differed by source and by participant and was supplied without curation.

TCRbeta CDR3 regions were amplified from genomic DNA using the immunoSEQ Assay, a bias-controlled multiplex PCR. In the original analysis: The number of nucleated cells in each sample was estimated from the amplification of reference gene primers within the assay. To quantify the absolute abundance of each unique TCRbeta CDR3 rearrangement, sequence reads were collapsed and filtered. For each sample, productive Simpson clonality was calculated as the square root of Simpson's diversity index over productive rearrangements. This immuneACCESS table, as held by TCRdb, lists in-frame sequences with V and J called but not all clones. Of the missing ones, under half trace to an unresolved V gene in checked studies; the others have no known cause. Clonal size and the V and J genes are those of that table, whereas D and trimming came from the DNA. The sample table lists 290,000 or so clones, more than 75% of them with a count of one. The ten largest clones take up roughly 1.3% of the sample.

A word on this clone: It lacks a known antigen. No clone much larger than this one lies a single base away; base qualities are absent.

Sequencing used peripheral blood. The receptor was isolated from a man in his sixties or seventies with acute or convalescent COVID-19.

The DNA reads as follows: TGTGCCAGCAGTTACCGGCCGGGTCCGAACACCGGGGAGCTGTTTTTT. Its protein reads: CASSYRPGPNTGELFF. The receptor chain draws on TRBV6-2 or TRBV6-3 and TRBJ2-2, with no D gene named confidently. The V end loses 2 bases and the J end loses 0 bases, and a stretch of 10 bases separates them. The germline V gene encodes CDR1 MNHEY and CDR2 SVGEGT. The CDR3 runs 16 amino acids, cysteine and phenylalanine included. Only CDR3 DNA is held: 48 bases, read in frame from base 1.